These 25 T cell receptor beta chains were sequenced from one sample in a study of T cell repertoires in cytomegalovirus infection. TCRdb reprocessed the reads with MiXCR, giving one entry per CDR3 protein. Among around 900,000 distinct CDR3 sequences listed, around 30% were seen once. For these receptors, no antigen is known. Material: cultured CD8+ T cells from PBMCs, obtained from culture after CMV antigen stimulation. These receptors were collected from a human donor in good health (CMV status not recorded). Some clones in this sample may be carry-over from other donors' samples.

This clonotype came up once. The chain links TRBV27 to TRBJ1-2; D not certain. The V end lost 0 bases, the J end lost 7 bases, and 12 bases lay between the germline ends. The CDR3 is 14 amino acids. Germline lookup yields CDR1 MNHEY and CDR2 SMNVEV (reference sequence). The CDR3: CASSLSAGFGGYTF. The CDR3 nucleotides are TGTGCCAGCAGTTTATCGGCCGGGTTCGGTGGCTACACCTTC.

This chain connects TRBV19 to TRBJ1-5; D gene ambiguous. V dropped 3 bases and J dropped 2 bases, with 14 bases sitting between them. CDR3 length: 16 amino acids. Germline V lookup: CDR1 LNHDA, CDR2 SQIVND (reference sequence). CDR3 loop: CASSMDGVLGNQPQHF. CDR3 sequence (DNA): TGTGCCAGTAGTATGGACGGGGTCCTGGGCAATCAGCCCCAGCATTTT.

The rearrangement joins TRBV2 to TRBJ1-1; TRBD1 might be the D (5 bases). The germline V gene encodes CDR1 SNHLY and CDR2 FYNNEI. This CDR3 has 12 residues. V was cut by 11 bases and J by 3 bases, with 13 bases left in between. Here the CDR3 DNA reads TGTGCCGAAGGAGGGGATCACACTGAAGCTTTCTTT. This sequence encodes CAEGGDHTEAFF.

This chain connects TRBV10-3 to TRBJ1-3, with D possibly TRBD1 on 5 matching bases. Per germline, CDR1 ENHRY and CDR2 SYGVKD. V lost 6 bases and J 2 bases, leaving 14 bases between the germline ends. The CDR3 has 15 amino acids. CDR3 bases: TGTGCCATCAGGATCAGGGAAAGAACTGGAAACACCATATATTTT. Amino acid sequence: CAIRIRERTGNTIYF.

The chain employs TRBV6-1 and TRBJ2-3; a weak D match, TRBD2 (7 bases). Per the germline V gene, CDR1 is MNHNS and CDR2 is SASEGT. Trimming left V 5 bases short and J 2 bases short, with 17 bases between. This CDR3 contains 16 residues. CDR3 nucleotides: TGTGCCAGCAGTCAAAGGGAGGGGGTTACCACAGATACGCAGTATTTT. Translation gives CASSQREGVTTDTQYF.

This clonotype was detected only a few times. The rearrangement uses TRBV6-4 and TRBJ1-2; D is undetermined. Between the trimmed V and J ends, which lost 4 bases and 7 bases, there was a span of 19 bases. Germline V gives CDR1 MRHNA, CDR2 SNTAGT. The CDR3 length is 15 residues. In nucleotides, the CDR3 is TGTGCCAGCAGTGCGGAGGGTAGGCCCCGTGGTGGCTACACCTTC. It yields the protein CASSAEGRPRGGYTF.

Worth noting for this clonotype: Possible read error: a much larger clone is one base away. The CDR3 DNA follows: TGTGCCAGCAGCTTAACCTGGGAGGTGACCCAGTACTTC. The encoded protein is CASSLTWEVTQYF. The V call is TRBV7-8, the J call TRBJ2-5; D perhaps matches TRBD2 (6 bases). CDR3 size: 13 residues. The V gene lost 2 bases and the J gene lost 7 bases, with 11 bases spanning the gap. Germline CDR1 reads SGHVS; CDR2 reads FQNEAQ.

This clonotype appeared once. The V and J genes are TRBV12-3 or TRBV12-4 and TRBJ2-1; 8 positions agree with TRBD1. This CDR3 region has 14 residues. Losses at the gene ends were 2 bases for V and 6 bases for J; bases not matched to a gene: 3. The CDR3 region is CASSLPDRGNEQFF. In DNA form, the CDR3 reads TGTGCCAGCAGTTTACCCGACAGGGGCAATGAGCAGTTCTTC.

The rearrangement uses TRBV3-1 and TRBJ2-5, with TRBD2 identical over 11 bases. Trimming took 4 bases from V and 5 from J; bases not matched to a gene: 9. This CDR3 is 16 amino acids long. From germline, CDR1 is LGHDT and CDR2 YNNKEL (reference sequence). The CDR3 DNA reads TGTGCCAGCAGCCCCCCGGGACTAGCGGCAACGGAGACCCAGTACTTC. Translating it yields CASSPPGLAATETQYF.

The rearrangement joins TRBV7-2 to TRBJ2-5; 11 bases fit TRBD2. The CDR3 has 19 amino acids. CDR1 and CDR2 (germline): SGHTA, FQGNSA. Trimming removed 2 bases from V and 2 bases from J; junction bases left unmatched: 13. The CDR3 DNA sequence: TGTGCCAGCAGCTTACCCCGGGCTAGCGGGGGGATAGATCAAGAGACCCAGTACTTC. Encoded protein: CASSLPRASGGIDQETQYF.

This chain links TRBV7-9 with TRBJ2-7, with 9 positions matching TRBD2. Germline CDR1 and CDR2: SEHNR and FQNEAQ (reference sequence). V lost 5 bases and J lost 0; bases outside the gene matches: 2. The CDR3 has 14 amino acids. CDR3 nucleotides: TGTGCCAGCAGCAGCGGGGGGAGCTCCTACGAGCAGTACTTC. Encoded protein: CASSSGGSSYEQYF.

The chain uses TRBV23-1 and TRBJ1-5; possibly TRBD1 for D (6 bases). TRBV23-1 is designated an ORF whose function remains uncertain. The CDR3 sequence is 19 residues long. V was trimmed by 6 bases and J by 0 bases, leaving 24 bases between them. CDR3 protein: CASSERAGTYTFSNQPQHF. The CDR3 nucleotides are TGCGCCAGCAGCGAACGCGCCGGGACATACACCTTTAGCAATCAGCCCCAGCATTTT.

Only a few counts were recorded for this clonotype. This chain connects TRBV4-1 to TRBJ2-1; D is perhaps TRBD1 (5 bases). Trimming took 4 bases from V and 9 from J, leaving 16 bases between them. There are 14 residues in the CDR3. Germline V gene data show CDR1 as MGHRA and CDR2 as YSYEKL. CDR3 in amino acids: CASSPNLGALEQFF. CDR3 coding DNA: TGCGCCAGCAGCCCAAACTTAGGGGCGCTTGAGCAGTTCTTC.

The rearrangement links TRBV6-2 or TRBV6-3 to TRBJ2-3; 8 bases are shared with TRBD1. Losses at the gene ends were 6 bases for V and 4 bases for J; bases not matched to a gene: 9. CDR3 length equals 15 residues. CDR1 and CDR2 from the germline V gene are MNHEY and SVGEGT. CDR3 DNA: TGTGCCAGCAGGGTACAGGGGGTTGTATCAGATACGCAGTATTTT. This encodes CASRVQGVVSDTQYF.

The chain carries TRBV6-6 and TRBJ2-2; unclear D gene. The V end lost 8 bases, the J end lost 8 bases, and 12 bases lay between the germline ends. The CDR3 loop spans 12 amino acids. Germline V gives CDR1 MNHNY, CDR2 SVGAGI (reference sequence). The CDR3 nucleotides are TGTGCCAGCTTAGCTATCGGGGGGGAGCTGTTTTTT. The encoded protein is CASLAIGGELFF.

Only a few counts were recorded for this clonotype. This chain connects TRBV27 to TRBJ2-1, with 9 bases identical to TRBD2. Germline-derived CDR1 and CDR2 are MNHEY and SMNVEV (reference sequence). This CDR3 comprises 15 residues. Trimming at V came to 7 bases and at J to 5 bases, leaving 9 bases not matched to a gene. In DNA form, the CDR3 reads TGTGCCAGCAAGGTGGCGGGGGGGCCTCACAATGAGCAGTTCTTC. Its protein is CASKVAGGPHNEQFF.

This sequence joins TRBV28 and TRBJ1-5; a possible D gene is TRBD1 (5 bases). This CDR3 has 18 residues. V lost 1 base and J 2 bases, leaving 18 bases between the germline ends. The germline CDR1 and CDR2 sequences are MDHEN and SYDVKM. The CDR3 reads CASSLFGTLKKGNQPQHF. The CDR3 DNA reads TGTGCCAGCAGTTTATTTGGGACGTTAAAAAAGGGCAATCAGCCCCAGCATTTT.

The chain links TRBV9 to TRBJ2-1; TRBD2 matches 9 bases. Germline V gene lookup returns CDR1 SGDLS and CDR2 YYNGEE. The V and J ends lost 2 bases and 3 bases, in that order; junction bases with no gene match: 6. The CDR3 covers 16 residues. The DNA of the CDR3 is TGTGCCAGCAGCGTTGGTAGCGGGGGTGACTACAATGAGCAGTTCTTC. Amino acid sequence: CASSVGSGGDYNEQFF.

This clonotype has ten or more counts. This rearrangement joins TRBV7-8 to TRBJ2-7; tentatively, D is TRBD1 (6 bases). The CDR3 totals 15 residues. Germline lookup yields CDR1 SGHVS and CDR2 FQNEAQ. The CDR3 sequence is CASSLGQSSSYEQYV. The CDR3 coding sequence is TGTGCCAGCAGTTTAGGACAGTCGAGCTCCTACGAGCAGTACGTC.

The gene calls are TRBV4-3 and TRBJ2-1, with D perhaps TRBD1 (6 bases). V gave up 0 bases and J gave up 10 bases, with 10 bases separating them. The CDR3 length is 13 residues. Germline V CDR1 and CDR2: LGHNA, YSLEER. The CDR3 loop reads CASSQEQGSEQFF. The CDR3 region has the DNA TGCGCCAGCAGCCAAGAACAGGGTTCGGAGCAGTTCTTC.

Many counts were recorded for this clonotype. The J gene is TRBJ2-3, the V gene TRBV7-8; D remains ambiguous. V dropped 2 bases and J dropped 4 bases, with 7 bases sitting between them. Germline V gene lookup returns CDR1 SGHVS and CDR2 FQNEAQ. This CDR3 is built from 13 residues. CDR3 DNA sequence: TGTGCCAGCAGCTTATGGACGGCAGATACGCAGTATTTT. This sequence encodes CASSLWTADTQYF. Full variable domain (outside the CDR3, taken from reference TRBV7-8 and TRBJ2-3): GAGVSQSPRYKVAKRGQDVALRCDPISGHVSLFWYQQALGQGPEFLTYFQNEAQLDKSGLPSDRFFAERPEGSVSTLKIQRTQQEDSAVYLCASSLWTADTQYFGPGTRLTVL.

About this clonotype: A junction end diverges from the germline sequence, so it may reflect a read error. This chain uses TRBV6-6 with TRBJ1-2; D remains unclear. The CDR3 extends over 15 amino acids. Germline V CDR1 and CDR2: MNHNY, SVGAGI (reference sequence). CDR3 bases: TGTGCCAACAGTCCCTTGACCCTGGCGGACTATGGCTACACCTTC. Protein: CANSPLTLADYGYTF.

This chain joins TRBV12-3 or TRBV12-4 and TRBJ2-1; the D gene is possibly TRBD2 (5 bases). V gave up 8 bases and J gave up 2 bases, with 16 bases separating them. This CDR3 comprises 15 residues. CDR3 in DNA: TGTGCCAGCTCCTCAGCGGATTCCGCCTACAATGAGCAGTTCTTC. This sequence encodes CASSSADSAYNEQFF.

This clonotype has just a few counts. The CDR3 DNA sequence: TGTGCCAGCAGTGAATGGGGGGAAGAATATAATTCACCCCTCCACTTT. Amino acids: CASSEWGEEYNSPLHF. This chain connects TRBV25-1 to TRBJ1-6, with a weak D call TRBD1 (5 bases). Deletions cut 1 base from V and 4 bases from J, with 11 bases between. The CDR3 has 16 residues. The V gene's germline CDR1 is MGHDK and CDR2 SYGVNS.

DNA of the CDR3: TGTGCCAGCAATGCTCCCTACGAGCAGTACTTC. It translates to CASNAPYEQYF. V usage is TRBV6-1 and J usage is TRBJ2-7; no clear D gene. The CDR3 sequence is 11 residues long. CDR1 is MNHNS and CDR2 is SASEGT in the germline V gene. Trimming shortened V by 7 bases and J by 2 bases, and 6 bases separated the two germline ends.